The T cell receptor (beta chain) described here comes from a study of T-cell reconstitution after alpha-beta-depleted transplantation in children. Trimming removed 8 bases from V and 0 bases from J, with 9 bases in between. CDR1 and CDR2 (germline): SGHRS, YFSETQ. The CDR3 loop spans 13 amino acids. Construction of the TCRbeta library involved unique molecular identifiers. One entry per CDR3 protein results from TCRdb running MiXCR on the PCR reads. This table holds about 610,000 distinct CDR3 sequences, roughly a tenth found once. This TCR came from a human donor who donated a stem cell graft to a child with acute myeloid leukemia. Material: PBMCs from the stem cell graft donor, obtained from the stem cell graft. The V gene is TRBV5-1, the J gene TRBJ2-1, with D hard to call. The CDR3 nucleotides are TGCGCCAGTCGGACCATCTCCTACAATGAGCAGTTCTTC. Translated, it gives CASRTISYNEQFF.